Included here is one T cell receptor beta chain sequence, with context. Its antigen is not identified. This CDR3 is built from 16 residues. The trim removed 1 base at V and 6 bases at J, leaving 9 bases unmatched. Germline-derived CDR1 and CDR2 are MDHEN and SYDVKM. This record belongs to a study of identical twins. Notes on the study in general: Those out-of-frame alpha sequences shared by twins showed an excess of low generation probability. Zero-insertion results could be subject to partial confounding by invariant MAIT and iNKT cells. The study found that models underestimated out-of-frame TCR alpha sharing in monozygotic twins.

A template switching step contributed a universal primer site, while unique molecular identifiers were present in the cDNA. MiXCR, run by TCRdb on the 5' RACE reads, gives a single entry per CDR3 protein. The data contain 1.5 million to 2 million distinct CDR3 sequences, under 35% of them singletons. This TCR was sampled from a newborn girl in good health. Specimen: cord blood. The rearrangement uses TRBV28 and TRBJ1-5; 7 bases are a match to TRBD1. CDR3 bases: TGTGCCAGCAGTTTATTGGCAGGGGGGGTCGGTCAGCCCCAGCATTTT. Protein: CASSLLAGGVGQPQHF.